The 11 T cell receptor beta chains given below trace back to one sample, sequenced in a study of T-cell memory formation after mild COVID-19. TCRdb analysed the 5' RACE reads with MiXCR anew, one entry per CDR3 protein. Here the sample spans approximately 60,000 distinct CDR3 sequences, more than 8% being singletons. Sequences were obtained from PBMCs or a T cell subset sorted from them (not recorded which). These receptors were collected from a man in his late teens or twenties who had mild COVID-19 (a few samples of this study predate the infection). Cell type and time point are not known.

This chain connects TRBV3-1 to TRBJ1-1; no definite D call. CDR1 and CDR2 from the germline V gene are LGHDT and YNNKEL (reference sequence). Trimming shortened V by 1 base and J by 1 base, and 13 bases separated the two germline ends. The length of the CDR3 is 16 residues. CDR3 sequence reads: CASSQGSGPRNTEAFF. The CDR3 DNA reads as TGTGCCAGCAGCCAAGGATCCGGGCCTCGGAACACTGAAGCTTTCTTT.

J is TRBJ1-6 and V is TRBV5-1, with 9 bases that match TRBD1. The ends lost 3 bases at V and 7 bases at J; junction bases unmatched: 8. Germline assignment: CDR1 SGHRS and CDR2 YFSETQ. The CDR3 spans 16 residues. The CDR3, as DNA: TGCGCCAGCAGCTCGTTGGGACAGGGTAACAATTCACCCCTCCACTTT. This codes for CASSSLGQGNNSPLHF.

This clonotype showed up just a few times. The rearrangement joins TRBV7-2 to TRBJ1-3, with TRBD1 identical over 8 bases. Germline V gives CDR1 SGHTA, CDR2 FQGNSA. The CDR3 is made up of 15 amino acids. Trimming took 5 bases from V and 3 from J; bases not matched to a gene: 6. DNA of the CDR3: TGTGCCAGCAGCCCAAGGACAGGGCTTGGAAACACCATATATTTT. It codes for CASSPRTGLGNTIYF.

This clonotype has only a few counts. The chain employs TRBV28 and TRBJ2-1; D is possibly TRBD1 or TRBD2 (7 bases each). Germline V CDR1 and CDR2: MDHEN, SYDVKM. The germline V and J ends were trimmed by 2 bases and 8 bases, with 19 bases remaining between them. The CDR3 is made up of 16 amino acids. As DNA, the CDR3 is TGTGCCAGCAGTTTAAGCGGGGCAGGGGGACGGGATGAGCAGTTCTTC. Translation: CASSLSGAGGRDEQFF. The full variable domain, with the rest looked up from reference TRBV28 and TRBJ2-1, is DVKVTQSSRYLVKRTGEKVFLECVQDMDHENMFWYRQDPGLGLRLIYFSYDVKMKEKGDIPEGYSVSREKKERFSLILESASTNQTSMYLCASSLSGAGGRDEQFFGPGTRLTVL.

This clonotype appeared a few times. V and J are TRBV7-2 and TRBJ2-7, with 7 nucleotides matching TRBD2. CDR1 is SGHTA and CDR2 is FQGNSA in the germline V gene. The CDR3 covers 16 residues. The J segment lost 3 bases and the V segment lost 2 bases, leaving 10 bases of the junction unmatched. CDR3 loop: CASSLRAGASDYEQYF. DNA of the CDR3: TGTGCCAGCAGCTTAAGGGCGGGAGCCAGCGACTACGAGCAGTACTTC.

The chain combines TRBV11-2 with TRBJ2-5; TRBD1 might be the D (5 bases). CDR1 SGHAT and CDR2 FQNNGV come from the germline V gene. The V and J ends lost 5 bases and 5 bases respectively, with 15 bases between them. The CDR3 length is 14 residues. The CDR3 is CASSPGYSLETQYF. The DNA for the CDR3 is TGTGCCAGCAGCCCAGGGTATTCCTTGGAGACCCAGTACTTC.

The chain is built from TRBV4-2 and TRBJ2-3; D remains ambiguous. Germline V gene data show CDR1 as LGHNA and CDR2 as YNFKEQ. This CDR3 comprises 14 residues. V dropped 0 bases and J dropped 4 bases, with 8 bases sitting between them. This chain's CDR3 is CASSQELPSDTQYF. The CDR3 DNA reads TGTGCCAGCAGCCAAGAACTACCCTCAGATACGCAGTATTTT.

The chain has TRBV21-1 and TRBJ1-1. TRBV21-1 is noted as a pseudogene. The CDR3 runs 15 residues. CDR3 nucleotide sequence: TGTGCCAGCAGCCCGCGACAGTGTTCGGACACTGAAGCTTTCTTT. Amino acid sequence: CASSPRQCSDTEAFF.

This clonotype was seen ten or more times. The chain recombines TRBV5-6 with TRBJ2-5; D not certain. This CDR3 has 14 amino acids. From germline, CDR1 is SGHDT and CDR2 YYEEEE. Trimming stripped 4 bases from V and 5 bases from J, with 15 bases between. In DNA, the CDR3 is TGTGCCAGCAGCCCCCCAGGTGTCCGGGAGACCCAGTACTTC. As protein: CASSPPGVRETQYF.

This chain joins TRBV18 and TRBJ2-7; 7 bases match TRBD1. V was clipped by 0 bases and J by 4 bases; unmatched bases: 3. This CDR3 has 14 residues. CDR1 is KGHSH and CDR2 is LQKENI in the germline V gene. The CDR3 DNA sequence: TGTGCCAGCTCACCACCAGGGACAGAGTACGAGCAGTACTTC. It specifies CASSPPGTEYEQYF.

In this sample, this clonotype turned up a few times. CDR3: CASSSRRADETQYF. DNA of the CDR3: TGCGCCAGCAGCTCCCGGCGGGCTGATGAGACCCAGTACTTC. The chain couples TRBV5-1 to TRBJ2-5; TRBD2 is a possible D gene (5 bases). Looked up from germline, CDR1 is SGHRS and CDR2 is YFSETQ. The germline V and J ends were trimmed by 3 bases and 5 bases, with 14 bases remaining between them. This CDR3 has 14 amino acids.